These T cell receptor beta chains were read from a single sample in a study of T cell responses to AZD1222 COVID-19 vaccine. Assay used: immunoSEQ multiplex PCR; TCRdb lists only in-frame clones, some missing. This sample yields about 150,000 clones, of which about 89% are seen a single time; roughly a tenth belongs to the top ten. The input for sequencing was peripheral blood, taken 28 days after the second AZD1222 dose. These receptor sequences come from an adult who received the AZD1222 COVID-19 vaccine. Both conserved end residues are part of each CDR3. Each record gives: J gene, clone size, V gene, D gene, CDR3 DNA, CDR3 protein. D genes are given only for firm matches. Not all rows give a size; the values are once, few, many and, for expanded clones, a class.

TRBJ1-2,-,TRBV5-1,-,TGCGCCAGCAGCATCGGGACGGCCGTTAACTATGGCTACACCTTC,CASSIGTAVNYGYTF
TRBJ1-5,-,TRBV28,-,TGTGCCAGCAGTTTAAGACAGTACAATCAGCCCCAGCATTTT,CASSLRQYNQPQHF
TRBJ1-5,-,TRBV4-2,-,TGTGCCAGCAGCCAAGACTTGTGGACAGAGAAAAATCAGCCCCAGCATTTT,CASSQDLWTEKNQPQHF
TRBJ2-7,-,TRBV6-6,-,TGTGCCAGCAGTGGCCCGATCTACGAGCAGTACTTC,CASSGPIYEQYF
TRBJ2-1,-,TRBV13,TRBD2,TGTGCCAGCAGCTCCCCCAGGTTGGGAGGGCGGTTCTACAATGAGCAGTTCTTC,CASSSPRLGGRFYNEQFF
TRBJ2-2,-,TRBV7-8,-,TGTGCCAGCAGGTACACGAACACCGGGGAGCTGTTTTTT,CASRYTNTGELFF
TRBJ2-7,-,TRBV21-1,-,TGTGCCAGCAGGACAGGGGGCAAAAGCTCCTACGAGCAGTACTTC,CASRTGGKSSYEQYF
TRBJ2-5,-,TRBV6-5,-,TGTGCCAGCAGAACCCTGGTTGAAGAGACCCAGTACTTC,CASRTLVEETQYF
TRBJ2-1,-,TRBV9,TRBD2,TGTGCCAGCAGCGTAGTGCGGGAGAAGTTAGCTCATGAGCAGTTCTTC,CASSVVREKLAHEQFF
TRBJ2-7,-,TRBV18,TRBD2,TGTGCCAGCTCACCACCGACTAGCGGGAAGGGCGAGCAGTACTTC,CASSPPTSGKGEQYF
TRBJ2-1,-,TRBV7-3,TRBD2,TGTGCCAGCGCCCCCCTAGGGACTAGCGGGATGGACAATGAGCAGTTCTTC,CASAPLGTSGMDNEQFF
TRBJ1-3,-,TRBV30,-,TGTGCCTGGAGTAAAGGGGAGGGCTCTGGAAACACCATATATTTT,CAWSKGEGSGNTIYF
TRBJ2-5,-,TRBV29-1,TRBD1,TGCAGCGTGGGACAGGCGCAAGAGACCCAGTACTTC,CSVGQAQETQYF
TRBJ1-2,-,TRBV28,TRBD1,TGTGCCAGCAGGGGACAGCCACCTAACTCCTATGGCTACACCTTC,CASRGQPPNSYGYTF
TRBJ2-1,-,TRBV5-8,TRBD1,TGTGCCAGCAGCGTGGGGACAGGGGCTTGGTCCTACAATGAGCAGTTCTTC,CASSVGTGAWSYNEQFF
TRBJ1-5,-,TRBV5-4,-,TGTGCCAGCAGCTCAGACATCAATCAGCCCCAGCATTTT,CASSSDINQPQHF
TRBJ2-3,-,TRBV10-2,TRBD2,TGCGCCAGCACCGAGGGAGGGCCAGATACGCAGTATTTT,CASTEGGPDTQYF
TRBJ1-1,-,TRBV6-2/TRBV6-3,-,TGTGCCAGCAGTCGGAGGACTGAAGCTTTCTTT,CASSRRTEAFF
TRBJ1-5,few,TRBV7-2,-,TGTGCCAGCAGCACAGCCGGGGCGCTTAATCAGCCCCAGCATTTT,CASSTAGALNQPQHF
TRBJ1-1,-,TRBV19,-,TGTGCCAGTAATCAGGGGATTAGGGACACTGAAGCTTTCTTT,CASNQGIRDTEAFF
TRBJ2-1,-,TRBV5-1,TRBD2,TGCGCCAGCAGCCCGACGGCTAGCGGGAGACATGAGCAGTTCTTC,CASSPTASGRHEQFF
TRBJ2-7,-,TRBV5-4,-,TGTGCCAGCAGCTTGGGAATAGGACGGGAGCAGTACTTC,CASSLGIGREQYF
TRBJ1-5,-,TRBV7-2,TRBD1,TGTGCCAGCAGCTTCCGGGACAGTCGAAATCAGCCCCAGCATTTT,CASSFRDSRNQPQHF
TRBJ2-7,-,TRBV11-2,TRBD1,TGTGCCAGCAGACTAACAGGGGAGAGCTCCTACGAGCAGTACTTC,CASRLTGESSYEQYF
TRBJ1-4,-,TRBV28,-,TGTGCCAGCTTCCTGAATGAAAAACTGTTTTTT,CASFLNEKLFF
TRBJ1-1,few,TRBV5-1,TRBD1,TGCGCCAGCAGACAGGGGGCAATGGACACTGAAGCTTTCTTT,CASRQGAMDTEAFF
TRBJ2-1,-,TRBV19,-,TGTGCCAGTAGTAGGCAGGGGCTAGCCTACAATGAGCAGTTCTTC,CASSRQGLAYNEQFF
TRBJ2-7,-,TRBV2,TRBD1,TGTGCCAGCAGTCGCCGGGACAGGGGCTCCTACGAGCAGTACTTC,CASSRRDRGSYEQYF
TRBJ1-2,-,TRBV7-2,-,TGTGCCAGCAGCTTAGCGTTCGACAGTTATGGCTACACCTTC,CASSLAFDSYGYTF
TRBJ1-6,-,TRBV6-6,-,TGTGCCAGCACCTTAACAGTGGAGCATTCACCCCTCCACTTT,CASTLTVEHSPLHF
TRBJ2-1,once,TRBV11-2,TRBD1,TGTGCCAGCAGCTCAGGACAGGGCGGAGATGAGCAGTTCTTC,CASSSGQGGDEQFF